This TCR beta chain was recovered during a study of siplizumab effects on memory and regulatory T cells. Study-level results: Proliferating Tregs taken from siplizumab cultures were not shown to have a confirmed suppressive function. Apparently key alloresponse contributors, naive T cells also seemed more diverse than memory cells.

As to this clone: What it binds is not known.

The V gene lost 4 bases and the J gene lost 5 bases, with 15 bases spanning the gap. CDR3 length: 15 amino acids. The V gene's germline CDR1 is MGHRA and CDR2 YSYEKL. Only in-frame clones appear in the TCRdb table, and some are missing; sequencing was by immunoSEQ multiplex PCR. The data show tens of thousands of clones, 90% to 95% seen once. The specimen sequenced was CD8+ T cells sorted from blood. This TCR was recovered from a human donor in good health. The rearrangement uses TRBV4-1 and TRBJ2-1; perhaps TRBD1 as D (6 bases). The CDR3 loop is CASSRTEIIDNEQFF. CDR3 nucleotides: TGCGCCAGCAGCCGGACAGAGATTATCGACAATGAGCAGTTCTTC.